A single sample gave rise to the 20 T cell receptor beta chains below, sequenced in a study of blood T cell repertoires in COVID-19. Method: immunoSEQ multiplex PCR; TCRdb's copy keeps in-frame clones and lacks some. This table has approximately 80,000 clones, less than 85% appearing once. The material sequenced was peripheral blood. The origin of the receptors is a man between 65 and 79 years old with active or convalescent COVID-19.

J is TRBJ1-4 and V is TRBV2, with 8 bases identical to TRBD1. J lost 8 bases, V lost 6 bases, and 8 bases had no gene match. This CDR3 is built from 14 residues. CDR1 SNHLY and CDR2 FYNNEI come from the germline V gene. The CDR3 region has the DNA TGTGCCAGCAGGGTACAGGGGGATACGGAAAAACTGTTTTTT. It encodes CASRVQGDTEKLFF.

This rearrangement joins TRBV6-5 to TRBJ2-3, with D possibly being TRBD2 (5 bases). Germline CDR1 MNHEY, CDR2 SVGAGI. The V gene lost 6 bases and the J gene lost 1 base, with 14 bases spanning the gap. The CDR3 has 15 amino acids. CDR3 amino acids: CASSSGFGGTDTQYF. The CDR3 nucleotides read TGTGCCAGCAGCTCGGGGTTCGGCGGCACAGATACGCAGTATTTT.

The V gene is TRBV7-9, the J gene TRBJ2-1; 7 bases agree with TRBD1. V trimming: 5 bases; J trimming: 8 bases; junction bases outside the gene matches: 9. From germline, CDR1 is SEHNR and CDR2 FQNEAQ (reference sequence). The CDR3 totals 14 residues. The CDR3 loop reads CASSDRQGNDEQFF. CDR3 coding DNA: TGTGCCAGCAGCGACCGACAGGGCAATGATGAGCAGTTCTTC.

V usage is TRBV9 and J usage is TRBJ2-1, with 8 bases lining up with TRBD1. The CDR3 extends over 15 amino acids. Germline-derived CDR1 and CDR2 are SGDLS and YYNGEE. V gave up 6 bases and J gave up 7 bases; unmatched junction bases: 12. The CDR3 loop is CASTIGQGQRNEQFF. The CDR3 DNA sequence: TGTGCCAGCACCATAGGACAGGGTCAAAGGAATGAGCAGTTCTTC.

This clone was found a few times. The chain couples TRBV28 to TRBJ1-2, with D unclear. CDR1 is MDHEN and CDR2 is SYDVKM in the germline V gene. There are 14 residues in the CDR3. Trimming left V 6 bases short and J 2 bases short, with 13 bases between. CDR3 in DNA: TGTGCCAGCAGCCTCTTAGAGGGAAACTATGGCTACACCTTC. This gives the protein CASSLLEGNYGYTF.

The chain combines TRBV19 with TRBJ1-2, with D maybe TRBD1 (6 bases). The CDR3 sequence is 11 residues long. The germline V gene encodes CDR1 LNHDA and CDR2 SQIVND (reference sequence). As DNA, the CDR3 is TGTGCTGGGGGCGGTGCCGGTGGCTACACCTTC. Translation gives CAGGGAGGYTF.

The genes are TRBV28 and TRBJ1-3; a weak D match, TRBD1 (5 bases). V was cut by 1 base and J by 0 bases, with 10 bases left in between. Germline loops: CDR1 MDHEN, CDR2 SYDVKM. This CDR3 is built from 16 residues. CDR3 region: CASSLYPGGSGNTIYF. The CDR3, as DNA: TGTGCCAGCAGTTTATACCCCGGGGGCTCTGGAAACACCATATATTTT.

The CDR3 is CASSPGTGGFNQPQHF. The CDR3, as DNA: TGTGCCAGCAGTCCCGGGACAGGGGGTTTCAATCAGCCCCAGCATTTT. The chain recombines TRBV2 with TRBJ1-5, with TRBD1 matching over 11 bases. The V segment lost 5 bases and the J segment 3 bases; nucleotides outside the gene matches: 6. The CDR3 covers 16 residues. Germline V gene data show CDR1 as SNHLY and CDR2 as FYNNEI. Looking up the rest from reference TRBV2 and TRBJ1-5 gives the full variable domain: EPEVTQTPSHQVTQMGQEVILRCVPISNHLYFYWYRQILGQKVEFLVSFYNNEISEKSEIFDDQFSVERPDGSNFTLKIRSTKLEDSAMYFCASSPGTGGFNQPQHFGDGTRLSIL.

This clone came up once. The V gene is TRBV6-5, the J gene TRBJ2-3; no definite D call. The V gene lost 10 bases and the J gene lost 0 bases, with 14 bases spanning the gap. This CDR3 region has 14 residues. Germline CDR1 MNHEY, CDR2 SVGAGI. As DNA, the CDR3 is TGTGCCACGAGTCAGTACAGTAGCACAGATACGCAGTATTTT. This translates into CATSQYSSTDTQYF.

V gene TRBV29-1 combines with J gene TRBJ2-6; the D is unclear. The V end lost 3 bases, the J end lost 0 bases, and 6 bases lay between the germline ends. Germline V gives CDR1 SQVTM, CDR2 ANQGSEA. The CDR3 spans 14 residues. The CDR3 nucleotides read TGCAGCGTTGATGGCAGCTCTGGGGCCAACGTCCTGACTTTC. Residues: CSVDGSSGANVLTF.

The genes are TRBV10-2 and TRBJ2-7, with 10 nucleotides matching TRBD1. The germline CDR1 and CDR2 sequences are WSHSY and SAAADI. There are 14 residues in the CDR3. Germline trimming cut 8 bases from V and 5 bases from J; bases unmatched to any gene: 9. This CDR3 is CASAWTGGADEQYF. DNA of the CDR3: TGCGCCAGCGCCTGGACAGGGGGAGCCGACGAGCAGTACTTC.

The chain links TRBV3-1 (or the pseudogene TRBV3-2) to TRBJ2-3; possible D gene TRBD2, 5 bases. This CDR3 spans 13 amino acids. Trimming cost V 2 bases and J 6 bases, with 9 bases left between them. Per the germline V gene, CDR1 is LGHDT and CDR2 is YNNKEL (reference sequence). The DNA of the CDR3 is TGTGCCAGCAGCCAAATTACTAGGGATACGCAGTATTTT. Translation: CASSQITRDTQYF.

The genes are TRBV4-2 and TRBJ2-2, with D perhaps TRBD2 (6 bases). The germline V gene encodes CDR1 LGHNA and CDR2 YNFKEQ. V was trimmed by 4 bases and J by 3 bases, leaving 15 bases between them. This CDR3 comprises 16 residues. The CDR3 is CASSPGDGADTGELFF. CDR3 nucleotide sequence: TGTGCCAGCAGCCCGGGAGACGGGGCGGACACCGGGGAGCTGTTTTTT.

The chain carries TRBV4-1 and TRBJ1-1; a possible D gene is TRBD1 (6 bases). The CDR3 is 12 amino acids. Germline V gene lookup returns CDR1 MGHRA and CDR2 YSYEKL. Trimming shortened V by 3 bases and J by 6 bases, and 8 bases separated the two germline ends. Here the CDR3 DNA reads TGCGCCAGCAGCCAGAACAGGGCTGAAGCTTTCTTT. Encoded protein: CASSQNRAEAFF.

The chain joins TRBV6-5 to TRBJ2-2, with a tentative D call TRBD1 (6 bases). The CDR3 runs 13 residues. Between the trimmed V and J ends, which lost 7 bases and 3 bases, there was a span of 9 bases. The germline gives CDR1 MNHEY, CDR2 SVGAGI. CDR3 loop: CASTKGDTGELFF. The CDR3 DNA reads as TGTGCCAGCACCAAGGGGGACACCGGGGAGCTGTTTTTT.

This clone was found once. This chain links TRBV29-1 with TRBJ1-2; possible D gene TRBD1, 5 bases. Trimming cost V 5 bases and J 5 bases, with 15 bases left between them. CDR3 size: 13 residues. Germline assignment: CDR1 SQVTM and CDR2 ANQGSEA. The CDR3 here is CSVHQNQGYGYTF. The CDR3 nucleotides read TGCAGCGTTCATCAAAATCAGGGTTATGGCTACACCTTC.

The chain couples TRBV9 to TRBJ2-1, with a tentative D call TRBD2 (6 bases). CDR1 is SGDLS, CDR2 YYNGEE, per germline. Between the trimmed V and J ends, which lost 4 bases and 3 bases, there was a span of 11 bases. The CDR3 is 14 residues long. CDR3 coding DNA: TGTGCCAGCAGCTCCAAGGACTACTACAATGAGCAGTTCTTC. It translates to CASSSKDYYNEQFF.

The rearrangement joins TRBV12-5 to TRBJ1-2; TRBD1 matches 7 bases. The ends lost 5 bases at V and 6 bases at J; junction bases unmatched: 9. Germline V CDR1 and CDR2: LGHNT, FRNRAP. There are 14 residues in the CDR3. The CDR3 DNA sequence: TGTGCTAGTGGTCTACAGGGGACAGCCCATGGCTACACCTTC. It yields the protein CASGLQGTAHGYTF.

The V gene is TRBV18, the J gene TRBJ1-5, with unresolved D. Germline CDR1 is KGHSH and CDR2 is LQKENI. Trimming left V 0 bases short and J 9 bases short, with 12 bases between. The CDR3 totals 14 residues. The CDR3 region is CASSPPNGDGPQHF. The CDR3 DNA sequence: TGTGCCAGCTCACCACCCAACGGTGATGGGCCCCAGCATTTT.

The J gene is TRBJ2-5, the V gene TRBV30; 13 bases are a match to TRBD2. The CDR3 is 15 amino acids. Looked up from germline, CDR1 is GTSNPN and CDR2 is SVGIG (reference sequence). Trimming at V came to 2 bases and at J to 7 bases, leaving 7 bases not matched to a gene. The CDR3 sequence: CAWSSGTSGVGTQYF. As DNA, the CDR3 is TGTGCCTGGAGTTCCGGGACTAGCGGGGTGGGGACCCAGTACTTC.